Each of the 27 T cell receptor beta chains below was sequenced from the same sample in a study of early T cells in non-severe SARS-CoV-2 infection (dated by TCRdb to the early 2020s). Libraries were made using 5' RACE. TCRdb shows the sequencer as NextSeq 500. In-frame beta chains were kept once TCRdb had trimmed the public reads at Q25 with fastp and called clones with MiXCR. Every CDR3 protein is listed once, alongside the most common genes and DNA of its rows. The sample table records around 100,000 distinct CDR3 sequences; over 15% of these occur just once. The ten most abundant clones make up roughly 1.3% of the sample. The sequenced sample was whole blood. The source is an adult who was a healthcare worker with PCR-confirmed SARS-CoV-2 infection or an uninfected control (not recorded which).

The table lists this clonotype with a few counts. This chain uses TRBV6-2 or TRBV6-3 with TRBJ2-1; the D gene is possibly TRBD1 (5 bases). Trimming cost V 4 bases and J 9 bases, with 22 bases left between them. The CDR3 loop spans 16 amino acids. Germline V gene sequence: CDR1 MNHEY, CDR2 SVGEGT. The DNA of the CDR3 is TGTGCCAGCAGTTTATTGTCCAGGGCCGGTGGCGGTGAGCAGTTCTTC. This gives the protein CASSLLSRAGGGEQFF.

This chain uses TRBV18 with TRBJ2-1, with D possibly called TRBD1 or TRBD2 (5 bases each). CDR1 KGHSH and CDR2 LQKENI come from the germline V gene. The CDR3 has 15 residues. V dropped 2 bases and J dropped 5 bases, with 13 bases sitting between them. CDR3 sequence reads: CASSPAGTADNEQFF. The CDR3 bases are TGTGCCAGCTCACCAGCCGGGACGGCTGACAATGAGCAGTTCTTC.

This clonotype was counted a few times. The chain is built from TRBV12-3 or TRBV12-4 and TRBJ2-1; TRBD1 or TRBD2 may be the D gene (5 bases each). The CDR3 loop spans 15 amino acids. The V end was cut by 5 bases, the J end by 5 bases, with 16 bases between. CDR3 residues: CASSLGTWAHNEQFF. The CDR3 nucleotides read TGTGCCAGCAGTCTCGGGACGTGGGCCCACAATGAGCAGTTCTTC.

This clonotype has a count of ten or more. The CDR3 DNA sequence: TGCAGCGTTTCAAACGGGGTGAAGACTAATGAAAAACTGTTTTTT. Encoded protein: CSVSNGVKTNEKLFF. The rearrangement joins TRBV29-1 to TRBJ1-4; no reliable D call. Germline-derived CDR1 and CDR2 are SQVTM and ANQGSEA. This CDR3 has 15 residues. The V gene lost 5 bases and the J gene lost 2 bases, with 15 bases spanning the gap.

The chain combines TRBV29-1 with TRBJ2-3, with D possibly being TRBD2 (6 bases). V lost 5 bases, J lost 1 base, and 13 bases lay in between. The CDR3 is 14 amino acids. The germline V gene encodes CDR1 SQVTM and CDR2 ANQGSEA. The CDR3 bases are TGCAGCGTTTTAAGGGCTAGCGGCACAGATACGCAGTATTTT. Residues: CSVLRASGTDTQYF.

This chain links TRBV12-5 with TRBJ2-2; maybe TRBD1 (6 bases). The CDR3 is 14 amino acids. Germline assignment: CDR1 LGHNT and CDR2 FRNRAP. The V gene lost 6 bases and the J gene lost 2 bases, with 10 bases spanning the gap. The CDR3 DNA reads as TGTGCTAGTGGCCGGACAGTAAACACCGGGGAGCTGTTTTTT. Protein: CASGRTVNTGELFF. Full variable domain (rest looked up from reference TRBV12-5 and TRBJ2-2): DARVTQTPRHKVTEMGQEVTMRCQPILGHNTVFWYRQTMMQGLELLAYFRNRAPLDDSGMPKDRFSAEMPDATLATLKIQPSEPRDSAVYFCASGRTVNTGELFFGEGSRLTVL.

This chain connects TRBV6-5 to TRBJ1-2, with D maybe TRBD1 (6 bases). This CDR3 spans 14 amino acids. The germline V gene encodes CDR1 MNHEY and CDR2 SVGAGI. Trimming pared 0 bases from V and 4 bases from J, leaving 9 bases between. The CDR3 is CASSYSNRVYGYTF. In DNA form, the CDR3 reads TGTGCCAGCAGTTACTCAAACAGGGTCTATGGCTACACCTTC.

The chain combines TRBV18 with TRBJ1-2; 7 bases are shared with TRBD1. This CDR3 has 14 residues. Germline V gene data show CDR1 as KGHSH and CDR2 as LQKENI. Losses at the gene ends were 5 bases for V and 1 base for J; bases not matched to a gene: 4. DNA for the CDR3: TGTGCCAGCTCATGGGACAGCCTTAACTATGGCTACACCTTC. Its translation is CASSWDSLNYGYTF.

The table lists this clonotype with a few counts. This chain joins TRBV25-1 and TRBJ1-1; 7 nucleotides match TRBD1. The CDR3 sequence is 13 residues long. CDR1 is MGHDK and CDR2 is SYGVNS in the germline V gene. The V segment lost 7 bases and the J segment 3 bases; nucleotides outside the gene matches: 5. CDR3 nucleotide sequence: TGTGCCAGCATAGGGGACAGTCACACTGAAGCTTTCTTT. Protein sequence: CASIGDSHTEAFF.

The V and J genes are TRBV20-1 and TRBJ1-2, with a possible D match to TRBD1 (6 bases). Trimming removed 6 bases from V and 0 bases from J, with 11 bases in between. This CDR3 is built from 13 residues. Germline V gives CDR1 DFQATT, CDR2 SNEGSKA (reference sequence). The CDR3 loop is CSAFGQSNYGYTF. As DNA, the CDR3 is TGCAGTGCCTTCGGACAGTCTAACTATGGCTACACCTTC.

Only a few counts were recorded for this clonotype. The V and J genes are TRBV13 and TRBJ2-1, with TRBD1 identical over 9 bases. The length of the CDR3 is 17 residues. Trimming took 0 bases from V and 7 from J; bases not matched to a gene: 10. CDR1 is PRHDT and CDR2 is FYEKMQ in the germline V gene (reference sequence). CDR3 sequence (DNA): TGTGCCAGCAGCTTAGGCCCGACAGGGGGAGCGAGGAATGAGCAGTTCTTC. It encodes CASSLGPTGGARNEQFF.

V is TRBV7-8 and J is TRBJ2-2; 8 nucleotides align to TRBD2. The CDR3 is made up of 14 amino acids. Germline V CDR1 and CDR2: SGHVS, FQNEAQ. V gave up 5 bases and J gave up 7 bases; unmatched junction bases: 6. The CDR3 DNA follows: TGTGCCAGCAGCCCCCGGACTAGCAGCGGGGAGCTGTTTTTT. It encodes CASSPRTSSGELFF. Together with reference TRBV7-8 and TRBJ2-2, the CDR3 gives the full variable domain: GAGVSQSPRYKVAKRGQDVALRCDPISGHVSLFWYQQALGQGPEFLTYFQNEAQLDKSGLPSDRFFAERPEGSVSTLKIQRTQQEDSAVYLCASSPRTSSGELFFGEGSRLTVL.

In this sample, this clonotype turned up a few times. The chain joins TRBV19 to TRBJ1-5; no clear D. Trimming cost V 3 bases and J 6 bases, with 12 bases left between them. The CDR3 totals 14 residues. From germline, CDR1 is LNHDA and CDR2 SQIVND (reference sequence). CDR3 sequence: CASSIPIGGQPQHF. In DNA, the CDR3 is TGTGCCAGTAGTATCCCAATAGGCGGTCAGCCCCAGCATTTT.

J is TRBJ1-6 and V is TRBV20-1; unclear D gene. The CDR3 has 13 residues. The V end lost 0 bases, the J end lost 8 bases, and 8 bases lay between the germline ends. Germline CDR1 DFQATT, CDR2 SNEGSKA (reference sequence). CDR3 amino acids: CSARDPADSPLHF. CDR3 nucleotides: TGCAGTGCTAGAGATCCAGCGGATTCACCCCTCCACTTT.

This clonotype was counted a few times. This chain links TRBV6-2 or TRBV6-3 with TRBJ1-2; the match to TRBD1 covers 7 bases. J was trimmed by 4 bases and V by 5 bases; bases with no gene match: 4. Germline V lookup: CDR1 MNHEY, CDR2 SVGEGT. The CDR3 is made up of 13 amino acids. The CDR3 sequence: CASSPDRLYGYTF. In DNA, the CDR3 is TGTGCCAGCAGTCCGGACAGGCTCTATGGCTACACCTTC.

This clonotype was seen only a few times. The CDR3, as DNA: TGTGCCAGCAGCTTGAGGGGTGTAAGCACCGGGGAGCTGTTTTTT. This gives the protein CASSLRGVSTGELFF. The chain recombines TRBV7-2 with TRBJ2-2; D is perhaps TRBD1 or TRBD2 (5 bases each). The germline CDR1 and CDR2 sequences are SGHTA and FQGNSA. The CDR3 length is 15 residues. Trimming cost V 3 bases and J 4 bases, with 12 bases left between them.

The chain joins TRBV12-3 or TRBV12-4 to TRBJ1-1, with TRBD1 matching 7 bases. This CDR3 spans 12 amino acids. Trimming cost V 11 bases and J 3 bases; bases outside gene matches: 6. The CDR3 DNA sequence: TGTGCCCGCGGACAGGTCTACACTGAAGCTTTCTTT. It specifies CARGQVYTEAFF.

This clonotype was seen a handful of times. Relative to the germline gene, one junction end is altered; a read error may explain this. The CDR3 reads CASSLGGDGPNQPQHF. The CDR3 DNA sequence: TGTGCCAGCAGCTTAGGGGGGGACGGACCGAATCAGCCCCAGCATTTT. The V gene is TRBV12-3 or TRBV12-4, the J gene TRBJ1-5, with TRBD1 as a possible D gene (6 bases). The CDR3 consists of 16 residues.

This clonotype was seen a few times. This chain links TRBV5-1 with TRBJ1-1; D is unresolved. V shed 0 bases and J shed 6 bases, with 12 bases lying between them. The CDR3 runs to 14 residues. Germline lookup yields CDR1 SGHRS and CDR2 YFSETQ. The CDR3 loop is CASSLGLGISEAFF. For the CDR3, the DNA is TGCGCCAGCAGCTTGGGGCTGGGGATCTCTGAAGCTTTCTTT.

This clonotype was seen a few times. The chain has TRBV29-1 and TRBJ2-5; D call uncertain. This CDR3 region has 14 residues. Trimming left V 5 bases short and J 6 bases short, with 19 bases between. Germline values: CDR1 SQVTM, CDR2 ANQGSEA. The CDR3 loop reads CSVYGWKASQTQYF. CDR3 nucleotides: TGCAGCGTTTATGGGTGGAAGGCGAGTCAGACCCAGTACTTC.

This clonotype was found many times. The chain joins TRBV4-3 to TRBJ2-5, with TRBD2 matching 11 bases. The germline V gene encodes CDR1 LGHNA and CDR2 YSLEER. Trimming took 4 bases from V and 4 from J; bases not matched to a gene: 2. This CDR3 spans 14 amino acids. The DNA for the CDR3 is TGCGCCAGCAGCCCCGGACTAGCGGGAGAGACCCAGTACTTC. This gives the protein CASSPGLAGETQYF.

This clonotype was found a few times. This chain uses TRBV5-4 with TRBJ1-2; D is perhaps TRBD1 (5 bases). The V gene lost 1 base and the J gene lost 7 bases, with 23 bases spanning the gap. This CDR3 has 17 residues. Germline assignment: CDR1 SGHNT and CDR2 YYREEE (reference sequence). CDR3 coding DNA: TGTGCCAGCAGCTTGAATTTTCGGGGCGGGCCCGGACTTGGCTACACCTTC. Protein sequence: CASSLNFRGGPGLGYTF.

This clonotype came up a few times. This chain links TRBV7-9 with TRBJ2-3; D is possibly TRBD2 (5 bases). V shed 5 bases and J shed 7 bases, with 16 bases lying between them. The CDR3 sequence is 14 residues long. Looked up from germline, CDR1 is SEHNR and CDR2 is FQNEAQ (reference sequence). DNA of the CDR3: TGTGCCAGCAGCCTCGGACTTCCCCCGAATACGCAGTATTTT. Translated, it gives CASSLGLPPNTQYF.

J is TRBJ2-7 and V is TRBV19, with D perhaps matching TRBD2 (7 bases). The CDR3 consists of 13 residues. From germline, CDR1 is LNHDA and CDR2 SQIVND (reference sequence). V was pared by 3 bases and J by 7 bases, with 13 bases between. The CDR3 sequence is CASSIGGALEQYF. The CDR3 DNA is TGTGCCAGTAGTATTGGGGGGGCTCTTGAGCAGTACTTC.

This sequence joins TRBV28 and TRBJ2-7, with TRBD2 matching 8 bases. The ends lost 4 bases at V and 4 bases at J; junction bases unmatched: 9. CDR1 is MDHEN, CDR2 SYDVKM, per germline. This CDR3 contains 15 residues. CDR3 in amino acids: CASSSSGLENYEQYF. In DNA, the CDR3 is TGTGCCAGCAGTTCCTCGGGACTAGAGAATTACGAGCAGTACTTC.

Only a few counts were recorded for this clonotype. CDR3 region: CASSSRQGTYEQYF. The DNA for the CDR3 is TGTGCCAGCAGCTCCCGACAGGGGACCTACGAGCAGTACTTC. The chain carries TRBV7-2 and TRBJ2-7; 8 positions agree with TRBD1. Trimming at V came to 4 bases and at J to 2 bases, leaving 4 bases not matched to a gene. CDR1 SGHTA and CDR2 FQGNSA come from the germline V gene. The CDR3 is 14 amino acids.

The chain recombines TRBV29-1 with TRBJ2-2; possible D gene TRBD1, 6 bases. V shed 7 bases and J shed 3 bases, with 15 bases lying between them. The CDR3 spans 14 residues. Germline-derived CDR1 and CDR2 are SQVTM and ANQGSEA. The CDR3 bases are TGCAGCGGAAGATTAAACAGGGACACCGGGGAGCTGTTTTTT. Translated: CSGRLNRDTGELFF.